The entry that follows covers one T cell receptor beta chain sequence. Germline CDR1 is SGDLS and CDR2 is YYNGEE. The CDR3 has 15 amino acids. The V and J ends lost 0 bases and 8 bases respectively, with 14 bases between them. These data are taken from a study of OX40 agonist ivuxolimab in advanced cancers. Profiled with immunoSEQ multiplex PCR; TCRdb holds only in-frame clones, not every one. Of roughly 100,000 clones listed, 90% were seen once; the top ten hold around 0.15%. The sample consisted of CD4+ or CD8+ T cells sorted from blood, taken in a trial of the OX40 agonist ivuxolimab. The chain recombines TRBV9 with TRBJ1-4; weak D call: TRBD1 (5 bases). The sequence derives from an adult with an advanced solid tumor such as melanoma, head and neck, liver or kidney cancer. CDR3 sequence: CASSVGWGREEKLFF. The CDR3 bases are TGTGCCAGCAGCGTAGGGTGGGGCAGGGAGGAAAAACTGTTTTTT.